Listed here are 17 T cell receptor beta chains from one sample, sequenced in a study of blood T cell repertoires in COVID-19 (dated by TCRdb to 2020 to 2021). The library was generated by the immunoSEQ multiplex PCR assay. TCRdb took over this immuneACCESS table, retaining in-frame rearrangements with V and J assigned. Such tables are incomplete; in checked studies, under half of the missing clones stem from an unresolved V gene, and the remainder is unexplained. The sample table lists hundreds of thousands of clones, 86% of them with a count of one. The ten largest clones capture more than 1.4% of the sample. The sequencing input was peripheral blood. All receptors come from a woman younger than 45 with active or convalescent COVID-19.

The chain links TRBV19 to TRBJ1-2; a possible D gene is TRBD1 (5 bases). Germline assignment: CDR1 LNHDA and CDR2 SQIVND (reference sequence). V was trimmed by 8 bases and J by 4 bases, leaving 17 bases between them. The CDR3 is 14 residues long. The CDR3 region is CASGLGREGYGYTF. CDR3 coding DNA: TGTGCCAGTGGTTTGGGGCGGGAGGGCTATGGCTACACCTTC.

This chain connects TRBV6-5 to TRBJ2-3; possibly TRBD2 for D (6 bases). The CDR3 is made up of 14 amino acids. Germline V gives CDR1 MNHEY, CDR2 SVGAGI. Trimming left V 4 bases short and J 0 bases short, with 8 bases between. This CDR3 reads CASSFRGSTDTQYF. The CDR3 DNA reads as TGTGCCAGCAGTTTCCGGGGGAGCACAGATACGCAGTATTTT.

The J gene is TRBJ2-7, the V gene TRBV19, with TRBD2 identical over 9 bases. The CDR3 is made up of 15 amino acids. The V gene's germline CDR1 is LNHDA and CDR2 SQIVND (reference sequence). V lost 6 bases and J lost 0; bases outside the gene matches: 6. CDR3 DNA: TGTGCCAGTAGGGAGACTAGCGGCCGCTCCTACGAGCAGTACTTC. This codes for CASRETSGRSYEQYF.

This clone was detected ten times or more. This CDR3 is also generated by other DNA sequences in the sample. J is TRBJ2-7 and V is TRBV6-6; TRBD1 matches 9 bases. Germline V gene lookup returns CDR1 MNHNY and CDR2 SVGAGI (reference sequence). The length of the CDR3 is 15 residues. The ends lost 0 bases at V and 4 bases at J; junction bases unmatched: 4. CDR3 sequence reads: CASSYSTGGTYEQYF. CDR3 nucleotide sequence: TGTGCCAGCAGTTACTCGACAGGGGGGACTTACGAGCAGTACTTC.

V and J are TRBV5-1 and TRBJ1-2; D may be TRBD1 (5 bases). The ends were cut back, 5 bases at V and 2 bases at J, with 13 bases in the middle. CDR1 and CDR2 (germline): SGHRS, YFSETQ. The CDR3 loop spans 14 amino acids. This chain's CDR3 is CASSSGLPNYGYTF. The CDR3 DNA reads TGCGCCAGCAGTTCGGGACTCCCGAACTATGGCTACACCTTC.

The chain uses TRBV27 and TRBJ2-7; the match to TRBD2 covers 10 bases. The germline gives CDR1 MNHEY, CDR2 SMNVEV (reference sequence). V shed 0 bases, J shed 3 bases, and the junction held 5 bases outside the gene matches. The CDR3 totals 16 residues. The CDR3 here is CASSLSSGLAVYEQYF. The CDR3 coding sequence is TGTGCCAGCAGTTTATCATCTGGACTAGCGGTCTACGAGCAGTACTTC.

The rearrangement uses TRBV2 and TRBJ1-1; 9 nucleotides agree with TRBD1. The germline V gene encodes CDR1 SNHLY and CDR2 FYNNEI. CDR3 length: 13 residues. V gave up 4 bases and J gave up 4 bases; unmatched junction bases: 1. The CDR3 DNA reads TGTGCCAGCAGTGGACAGGGGGTCACTGAAGCTTTCTTT. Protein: CASSGQGVTEAFF. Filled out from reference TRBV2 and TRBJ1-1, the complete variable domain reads EPEVTQTPSHQVTQMGQEVILRCVPISNHLYFYWYRQILGQKVEFLVSFYNNEISEKSEIFDDQFSVERPDGSNFTLKIRSTKLEDSAMYFCASSGQGVTEAFFGQGTRLTVV.

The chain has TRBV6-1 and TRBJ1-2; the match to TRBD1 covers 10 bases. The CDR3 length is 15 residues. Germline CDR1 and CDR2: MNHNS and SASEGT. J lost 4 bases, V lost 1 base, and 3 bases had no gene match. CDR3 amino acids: CASSEETGGPYGYTF. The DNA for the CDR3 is TGTGCCAGCAGTGAAGAGACAGGGGGCCCCTATGGCTACACCTTC.

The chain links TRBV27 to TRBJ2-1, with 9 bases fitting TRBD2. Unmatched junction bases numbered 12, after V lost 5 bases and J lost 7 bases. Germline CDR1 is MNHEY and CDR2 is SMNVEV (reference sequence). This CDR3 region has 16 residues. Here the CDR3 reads CASSVHSGSRVNEQFF. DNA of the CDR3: TGTGCCAGCAGTGTACATAGCGGGAGTCGCGTAAATGAGCAGTTCTTC.

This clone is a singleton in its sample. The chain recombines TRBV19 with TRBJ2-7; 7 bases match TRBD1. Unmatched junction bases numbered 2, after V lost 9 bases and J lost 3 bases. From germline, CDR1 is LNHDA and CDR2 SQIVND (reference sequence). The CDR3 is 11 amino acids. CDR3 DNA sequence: TGTGCCAGCCAGGGGGTCTACGAGCAGTACTTC. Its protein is CASQGVYEQYF.

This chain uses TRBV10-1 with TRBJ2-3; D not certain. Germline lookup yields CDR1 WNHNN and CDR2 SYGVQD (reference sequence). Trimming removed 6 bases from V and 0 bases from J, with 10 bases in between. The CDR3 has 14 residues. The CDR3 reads CASSHSRSTDTQYF. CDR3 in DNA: TGCGCCAGCAGCCACAGCCGTAGCACAGATACGCAGTATTTT.

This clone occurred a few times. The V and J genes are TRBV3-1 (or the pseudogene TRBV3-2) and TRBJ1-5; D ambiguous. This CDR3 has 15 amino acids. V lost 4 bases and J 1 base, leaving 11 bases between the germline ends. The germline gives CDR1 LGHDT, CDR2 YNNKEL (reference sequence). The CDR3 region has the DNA TGTGCCAGCAGCCTCCGCGCGGGGAGCAATCAGCCCCAGCATTTT. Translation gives CASSLRAGSNQPQHF.

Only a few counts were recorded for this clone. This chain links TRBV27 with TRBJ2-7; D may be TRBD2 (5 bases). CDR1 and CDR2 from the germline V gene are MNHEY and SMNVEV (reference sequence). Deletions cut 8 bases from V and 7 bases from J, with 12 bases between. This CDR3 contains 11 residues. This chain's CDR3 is CASRRGWEQYF. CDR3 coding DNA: TGTGCCAGCCGTCGCGGGTGGGAGCAGTACTTC.

The CDR3 region has the DNA TGTGCCAGCAGCTTAGCAGGAGGGGGAGGGCCCACCGGGGAGCTGTTTTTT. The encoded protein is CASSLAGGGGPTGELFF. The chain links TRBV7-6 to TRBJ2-2, with D perhaps matching TRBD2 (7 bases). The CDR3 covers 17 residues. The germline V and J ends were trimmed by 0 bases and 4 bases, with 15 bases remaining between them. CDR1 SGHVS and CDR2 FNYEAQ come from the germline V gene.

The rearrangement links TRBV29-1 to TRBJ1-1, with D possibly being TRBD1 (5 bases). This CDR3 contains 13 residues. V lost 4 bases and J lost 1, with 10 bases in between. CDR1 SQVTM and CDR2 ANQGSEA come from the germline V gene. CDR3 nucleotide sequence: TGCAGCGTTGGGGCAGGGCCGAACACTGAAGCTTTCTTT. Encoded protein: CSVGAGPNTEAFF.

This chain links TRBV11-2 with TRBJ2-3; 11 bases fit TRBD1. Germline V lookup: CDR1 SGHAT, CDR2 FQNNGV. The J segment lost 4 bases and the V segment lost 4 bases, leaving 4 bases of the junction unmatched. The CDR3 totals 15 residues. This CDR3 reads CASSSRDRGADTQYF. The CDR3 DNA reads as TGTGCCAGCAGCTCCCGGGACAGGGGGGCAGATACGCAGTATTTT.

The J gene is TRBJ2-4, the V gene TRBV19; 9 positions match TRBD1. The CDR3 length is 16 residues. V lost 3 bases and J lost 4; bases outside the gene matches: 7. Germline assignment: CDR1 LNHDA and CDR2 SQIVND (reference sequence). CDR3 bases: TGTGCCAGTAGTATCTATGGTGGACAGGGGAAAAACATTCAGTACTTC. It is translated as CASSIYGGQGKNIQYF.